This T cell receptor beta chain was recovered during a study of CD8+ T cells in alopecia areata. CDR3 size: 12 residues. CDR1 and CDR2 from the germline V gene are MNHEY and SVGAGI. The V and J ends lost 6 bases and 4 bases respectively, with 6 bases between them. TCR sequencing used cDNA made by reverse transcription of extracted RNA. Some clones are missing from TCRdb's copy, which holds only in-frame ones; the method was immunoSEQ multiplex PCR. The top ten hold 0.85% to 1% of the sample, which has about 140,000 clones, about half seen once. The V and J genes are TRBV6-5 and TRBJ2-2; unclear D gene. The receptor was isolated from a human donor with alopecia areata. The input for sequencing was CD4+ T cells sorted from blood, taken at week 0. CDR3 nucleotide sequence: TGTGCCAGCAGAGACACCACCGGGGAGCTGTTTTTT. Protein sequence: CASRDTTGELFF.